Below, 7 T cell receptor beta chains from the same sample are listed, as sequenced in a study of cytomegalovirus exposure and HLA in healthy donors. Repertoires were generated with immunoSEQ multiplex PCR, while TCRdb's copy carries only in-frame clones and drops some. Of about 180,000 clones in the sample, 85% were seen once. What was sequenced was PBMCs. The receptors derive from a man aged 18 to 35 in good health and CMV-seropositive.

The V call is TRBV19, the J call TRBJ1-5; 9 nucleotides agree with TRBD1. Germline values: CDR1 LNHDA, CDR2 SQIVND (reference sequence). The CDR3 totals 16 residues. V was clipped by 5 bases and J by 5 bases; unmatched bases: 10. CDR3 sequence reads: CASSGRTGAVDQPQHF. The CDR3 DNA sequence: TGTGCCAGTAGTGGGCGGACAGGGGCGGTAGATCAGCCCCAGCATTTT.

J is TRBJ1-2 and V is TRBV30, with 8 bases fitting TRBD1. The CDR3 consists of 18 residues. V lost 4 bases, J lost 4 bases, and 20 bases stayed unmatched. Germline assignment: CDR1 GTSNPN and CDR2 SVGIG (reference sequence). The CDR3 protein is CAWISAGGQGNIFYGYTF. The CDR3 DNA sequence: TGTGCCTGGATTTCCGCTGGAGGACAGGGAAATATCTTCTATGGCTACACCTTC.

V gene TRBV7-9 combines with J gene TRBJ1-4, with D possibly TRBD1 on 5 matching bases. V shed 1 base and J shed 2 bases, with 8 bases lying between them. This CDR3 is built from 15 residues. Germline loops: CDR1 SEHNR, CDR2 FQNEAQ (reference sequence). CDR3 protein: CASSLGGVTNEKLFF. CDR3 nucleotide sequence: TGTGCCAGCAGCTTAGGGGGGGTGACTAATGAAAAACTGTTTTTT.

This clone was counted a few times. The V call is TRBV6-1, the J call TRBJ2-2; 7 positions match TRBD2. Trimming at V came to 11 bases and at J to 1 base, leaving 1 base not matched to a gene. Germline-derived CDR1 and CDR2 are MNHNS and SASEGT. This CDR3 comprises 12 residues. The CDR3 loop reads CAGGGNTGELFF. CDR3 in DNA: TGTGCCGGCGGGGGGAACACCGGGGAGCTGTTTTTT.

This chain uses TRBV20-1 with TRBJ2-7; D is perhaps TRBD1 (6 bases). The CDR3 runs 11 residues. The germline V and J ends were trimmed by 4 bases and 5 bases, with 9 bases remaining between them. CDR1 is DFQATT and CDR2 is SNEGSKA in the germline V gene (reference sequence). CDR3 nucleotide sequence: TGCAGTGCTAAAGGGACAAACGAGCAGTACTTC. Encoded protein: CSAKGTNEQYF.

The count of this clone is one. The chain joins TRBV9 to TRBJ1-6; no clear D. The germline gives CDR1 SGDLS, CDR2 YYNGEE. The CDR3 consists of 14 residues. The V and J ends lost 2 bases and 7 bases respectively, with 10 bases between them. The DNA of the CDR3 is TGTGCCAGCAGCGTGGAGGCCCACAATTCACCCCTCCACTTT. This encodes CASSVEAHNSPLHF. Based on the CDR3 plus reference TRBV9 and TRBJ1-6, the full variable domain is DSGVTQTPKHLITATGQRVTLRCSPRSGDLSVYWYQQSLDQGLQFLIQYYNGEERAKGNILERFSAQQFPDLHSELNLSSLELGDSALYFCASSVEAHNSPLHFGNGTRLTVT.

This clone was counted once. The chain employs TRBV28 and TRBJ1-1, with TRBD1 matching over 9 bases. The CDR3 loop spans 14 amino acids. Germline CDR1 MDHEN, CDR2 SYDVKM. V was pared by 8 bases and J by 7 bases, with 11 bases of the junction left unmatched. CDR3 sequence reads: CASGDRGGKVEAFF. CDR3 coding DNA: TGTGCCAGCGGTGACAGGGGGGGAAAGGTTGAAGCTTTCTTT.